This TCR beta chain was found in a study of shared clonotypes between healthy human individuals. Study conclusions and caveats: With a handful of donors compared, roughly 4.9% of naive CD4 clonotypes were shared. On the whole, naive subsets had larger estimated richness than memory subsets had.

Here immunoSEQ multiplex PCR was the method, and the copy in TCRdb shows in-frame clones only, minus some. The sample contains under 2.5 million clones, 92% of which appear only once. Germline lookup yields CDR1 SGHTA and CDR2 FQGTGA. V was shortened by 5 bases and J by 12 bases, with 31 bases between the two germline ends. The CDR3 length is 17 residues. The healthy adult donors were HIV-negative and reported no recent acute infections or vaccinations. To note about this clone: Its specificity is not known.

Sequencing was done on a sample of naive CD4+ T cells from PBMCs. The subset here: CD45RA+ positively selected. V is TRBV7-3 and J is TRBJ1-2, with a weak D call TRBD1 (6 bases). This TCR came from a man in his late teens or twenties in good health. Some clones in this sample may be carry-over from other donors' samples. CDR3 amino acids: CASSASSITAIQGANTF. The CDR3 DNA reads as TGTGCCAGCAGCGCTTCCTCGATAACCGCTATACAGGGTGCCAACACCTTC.